A single sample is the source of the 32 T cell receptor beta chains below, sequenced in a study of OX40 agonist ivuxolimab in advanced cancers. The repertoire was sequenced with immunoSEQ multiplex PCR; TCRdb's copy has only in-frame clones and lacks some. The sample includes some 100,000 clones, just over 85% seen only once; the top ten take around 2%. Sequences were derived from CD4+ or CD8+ T cells sorted from blood, sampled in a trial of the OX40 agonist ivuxolimab. The receptors shown here come from an adult with an advanced solid tumor such as melanoma, head and neck, liver or kidney cancer.

Written as DNA, the CDR3 is TGTGCCAGCAGCTTGGTATGGCAGGGATTCTACGAGCAGTACTTC. Residues: CASSLVWQGFYEQYF. V usage is TRBV5-5 and J usage is TRBJ2-7; tentatively, D is TRBD1 (5 bases). Trimming removed 0 bases at V and 3 bases at J, with 13 bases between. CDR1 and CDR2 (germline): SGHKS, YYEKEE (reference sequence). This CDR3 has 15 residues.

J is TRBJ1-6 and V is TRBV30; 8 bases map to TRBD1. The CDR3 runs to 16 residues. Losses at the gene ends were 5 bases for V and 5 bases for J; bases not matched to a gene: 11. In germline, CDR1 is GTSNPN, CDR2 SVGIG (reference sequence). As DNA, the CDR3 is TGTGCCTGGGTACCTGGGACAGGAACTAATAATTCACCCCTCCACTTT. Amino acid sequence: CAWVPGTGTNNSPLHF.

The CDR3 nucleotides are TGTGCCTGGGTGGGACAGGGGGCCACTGAAGCTTTCTTT. It encodes CAWVGQGATEAFF. This chain connects TRBV30 to TRBJ1-1; 12 nucleotides match TRBD1. In germline, CDR1 is GTSNPN, CDR2 SVGIG (reference sequence). The CDR3 is 13 amino acids. J was trimmed by 4 bases and V by 5 bases; bases with no gene match: 2.

The J gene is TRBJ2-7, the V gene TRBV19; D not resolved. Trimming took off 5 bases at V and 2 bases at J, with 10 bases between the two ends. The CDR3 runs to 13 residues. CDR1 and CDR2 from the germline V gene are LNHDA and SQIVND (reference sequence). The CDR3 loop is CASSPPYTYEQYF. CDR3 coding DNA: TGTGCCAGTAGTCCACCATATACCTACGAGCAGTACTTC.

This chain uses TRBV28 with TRBJ2-3, with 8 bases matching TRBD1. In germline, CDR1 is MDHEN, CDR2 SYDVKM. The CDR3 is 17 amino acids. J lost 1 base, V lost 2 bases, and 8 bases had no gene match. Written as DNA, the CDR3 is TGTGCCAGCAGTTTACCCCTTGGACAGGGACGCACAGATACGCAGTATTTT. It is translated as CASSLPLGQGRTDTQYF.

The chain recombines TRBV19 with TRBJ1-4; possibly TRBD1 for D (5 bases). With 5 bases removed from V and 5 bases from J, the gap between germline ends came to 12 bases. CDR1 is LNHDA and CDR2 is SQIVND in the germline V gene (reference sequence). CDR3 length equals 14 residues. The CDR3, as DNA: TGTGCCAGTAGTGTACAGGTATCAAATGAAAAACTGTTTTTT. Protein sequence: CASSVQVSNEKLFF.

CDR3 coding DNA: TGTGCCAGCTCACCACCAGGGAAAGAGACCCAGTACTTC. Protein: CASSPPGKETQYF. J is TRBJ2-5 and V is TRBV18; D is undetermined. V was pared by 0 bases and J by 3 bases, with 5 bases between. The CDR3 sequence is 13 residues long. Germline loops: CDR1 KGHSH, CDR2 LQKENI.

This clone is deemed medium-sized (0.01 to 0.1%). V and J are TRBV7-2 and TRBJ2-2, with D possibly being TRBD2 (6 bases). The CDR3 is made up of 15 amino acids. The germline CDR1 and CDR2 sequences are SGHTA and FQGNSA. Trimming took 5 bases from V and 6 from J, leaving 16 bases between them. CDR3 protein: CASSPLSLASGELFF. The CDR3 DNA reads as TGTGCCAGCAGCCCACTATCACTAGCTTCCGGGGAGCTGTTTTTT.

This clone was counted once. The chain links TRBV5-1 to TRBJ2-1; D may be TRBD2 (5 bases). The germline gives CDR1 SGHRS, CDR2 YFSETQ. With 0 bases removed from V and 10 bases from J, the gap between germline ends came to 17 bases. This CDR3 has 15 amino acids. CDR3 nucleotide sequence: TGCGCCAGCAGCTTGGTGGCGGGCGGCCTGGGGGAGCAGTTCTTC. It specifies CASSLVAGGLGEQFF.

The genes are TRBV10-3 and TRBJ1-1; possibly TRBD1 for D (6 bases). Germline V gene sequence: CDR1 ENHRY, CDR2 SYGVKD. This CDR3 comprises 15 residues. V lost 2 bases to trimming and J lost 5 bases, with 15 bases between them. CDR3 residues: CAISEDPTGRTEAFF. In nucleotides, the CDR3 is TGTGCCATCAGTGAGGACCCCACAGGGCGGACTGAAGCTTTCTTT.

This rearrangement joins TRBV6-1 to TRBJ2-1; the D gene is possibly TRBD1 (5 bases). CDR1 MNHNS and CDR2 SASEGT come from the germline V gene. V was pared by 6 bases and J by 2 bases, with 14 bases between. This CDR3 spans 15 amino acids. The CDR3 sequence: CASSVDSIPYNEQFF. The CDR3 coding sequence is TGTGCCAGCAGCGTAGACAGCATACCCTACAATGAGCAGTTCTTC.

CDR3 residues: CASSLGVAGGRETQYF. In DNA, the CDR3 is TGCGCCAGCAGCTTGGGAGTAGCGGGAGGGCGAGAGACCCAGTACTTC. The rearrangement joins TRBV5-1 to TRBJ2-5; TRBD2 agrees at 11 bases. Germline V gene lookup returns CDR1 SGHRS and CDR2 YFSETQ. The CDR3 has 16 residues. V lost 0 bases and J lost 4; bases outside the gene matches: 5. Supplemented by reference TRBV5-1 and TRBJ2-5, the full variable domain reads KAGVTQTPRYLIKTRGQQVTLSCSPISGHRSVSWYQQTPGQGLQFLFEYFSETQRNKGNFPGRFSGRQFSNSRSEMNVSTLELGDSALYLCASSLGVAGGRETQYFGPGTRLLVL.

This clone was counted a single time. The chain combines TRBV10-3 with TRBJ1-1; TRBD1 agrees at 8 bases. In germline, CDR1 is ENHRY, CDR2 SYGVKD. The CDR3 contains 17 residues. J was trimmed by 0 bases and V by 3 bases; bases with no gene match: 9. CDR3 protein: CAISDVVGQGLNTEAFF. DNA of the CDR3: TGTGCCATCAGTGATGTTGTTGGACAGGGTTTGAACACTGAAGCTTTCTTT.

This chain links TRBV18 with TRBJ1-5; no clear D. The CDR3 consists of 15 residues. V was trimmed by 3 bases and J by 5 bases, leaving 14 bases between them. Germline values: CDR1 KGHSH, CDR2 LQKENI. The CDR3 DNA sequence: TGTGCCAGCTCACCCTTCGGCGGAGACGATCAGCCCCAGCATTTT. Translation: CASSPFGGDDQPQHF.

The V gene is TRBV9, the J gene TRBJ1-1; D remains unclear. Germline CDR1 is SGDLS and CDR2 is YYNGEE. This CDR3 has 13 residues. Trimming pared 1 base from V and 6 bases from J, leaving 10 bases between. CDR3 region: CASSVRSESEAFF. CDR3 DNA sequence: TGTGCCAGCAGCGTAAGGTCGGAGTCTGAAGCTTTCTTT.

This clone appeared a single time. The chain uses TRBV6-6 and TRBJ1-5, with 9 positions matching TRBD1. The CDR3 sequence is 15 residues long. Germline trimming cut 5 bases from V and 5 bases from J; bases unmatched to any gene: 7. The V gene's germline CDR1 is MNHNY and CDR2 SVGAGI (reference sequence). The CDR3: CASSPGQGIYQPQHF. CDR3 in DNA: TGTGCCAGCAGTCCTGGACAGGGGATCTATCAGCCCCAGCATTTT.

The chain employs TRBV5-3 and TRBJ2-1; 9 positions agree with TRBD2. TRBV5-3 is marked as an open reading frame, function uncertain. V trimming: 5 bases; J trimming: 3 bases; junction bases outside the gene matches: 9. The CDR3 spans 16 residues. As DNA, the CDR3 is TGTGCCAGAAGACCCGAAGGGCGGGGGGGCTACAATGAGCAGTTCTTC. This sequence encodes CARRPEGRGGYNEQFF.

The chain employs TRBV29-1 and TRBJ2-1; 11 nucleotides align to TRBD2. V was clipped by 6 bases and J by 6 bases; unmatched bases: 7. Germline V gene sequence: CDR1 SQVTM, CDR2 ANQGSEA. This CDR3 comprises 14 residues. This CDR3 is CSVSPLAGGNEQFF. The CDR3 coding sequence is TGCAGCGTCTCTCCCCTAGCGGGAGGCAATGAGCAGTTCTTC.

The V gene is TRBV6-1, the J gene TRBJ1-2; 8 bases are shared with TRBD1. In germline, CDR1 is MNHNS, CDR2 SASEGT. V dropped 6 bases and J dropped 4; count of bases not matched to a gene: 7. The CDR3 is 14 amino acids. CDR3 sequence (DNA): TGTGCCAGCAGCAGGGGGCTGAGGGGCTATGGCTACACCTTC. Amino acids: CASSRGLRGYGYTF.

The chain is built from TRBV7-8 and TRBJ2-5; 9 bases are shared with TRBD2. Germline V gene data show CDR1 as SGHVS and CDR2 as FQNEAQ. The CDR3 contains 15 residues. Unmatched junction bases numbered 8, after V lost 5 bases and J lost 4 bases. This CDR3 reads CASSPLAGAGETQYF. CDR3 sequence (DNA): TGTGCCAGCAGCCCATTAGCGGGAGCAGGAGAGACCCAGTACTTC.

This clone was found a few times. The J gene is TRBJ2-7, the V gene TRBV2, with TRBD2 as a possible D gene (5 bases). Germline V gives CDR1 SNHLY, CDR2 FYNNEI. This CDR3 has 14 residues. The germline V and J ends were trimmed by 4 bases and 2 bases, with 12 bases remaining between them. In nucleotides, the CDR3 is TGTGCCAGCAGTGTTGCGGGTCAGACCTACGAGCAGTACTTC. This codes for CASSVAGQTYEQYF.

The chain recombines TRBV7-9 with TRBJ1-1; D gene ambiguous. The CDR3 consists of 13 residues. Germline values: CDR1 SEHNR, CDR2 FQNEAQ (reference sequence). Between the trimmed V and J ends, which lost 2 bases and 3 bases, there was a span of 7 bases. Here the CDR3 DNA reads TGTGCCAGCAGCTTAAACGTGGACACTGAAGCTTTCTTT. Amino acid sequence: CASSLNVDTEAFF.

The chain joins TRBV11-2 to TRBJ2-2; 14 nucleotides line up with TRBD2. The V gene end was trimmed by 3 bases and the J gene end by 6 bases; junction bases not matched to a gene: 3. The length of the CDR3 is 16 residues. Germline V gives CDR1 SGHAT, CDR2 FQNNGV. The DNA for the CDR3 is TGTGCCAGCAGCTTGCCGGGACTAGCGGGAGCCGGGGAGCTGTTTTTT. Amino acid sequence: CASSLPGLAGAGELFF.

The chain has TRBV10-1 and TRBJ2-3; 8 bases are shared with TRBD2. The CDR3 is 16 amino acids. The V segment lost 6 bases and the J segment 0 bases; nucleotides outside the gene matches: 8. CDR1 and CDR2 (germline): WNHNN, SYGVQD (reference sequence). The DNA of the CDR3 is TGCGCCAGCAGCGACCAGTTAGCGGGAAGCACAGATACGCAGTATTTT. Translated: CASSDQLAGSTDTQYF.

The V call is TRBV5-5, the J call TRBJ2-2; D possibly uses TRBD1 or TRBD2 (5 bases each). The CDR3 loop spans 15 amino acids. CDR1 is SGHKS, CDR2 YYEKEE, per germline (reference sequence). Trimming took 2 bases from V and 3 from J, leaving 11 bases between them. The CDR3 DNA sequence: TGTGCCAGCAGCTTCGAGGGGTCGGACACCGGGGAGCTGTTTTTT. This translates into CASSFEGSDTGELFF.

This clone was observed a handful of times. The chain recombines TRBV14 with TRBJ1-2; D unresolved. The CDR3 spans 13 residues. CDR1 is SGHDN and CDR2 is FVKESK in the germline V gene. Trimming shortened V by 4 bases and J by 2 bases, and 8 bases separated the two germline ends. CDR3 residues: CASSRDVNYGYTF. Here the CDR3 DNA reads TGTGCCAGCAGCCGAGACGTGAACTATGGCTACACCTTC.

This chain connects TRBV5-1 to TRBJ2-5; possible D gene TRBD2, 6 bases. Germline CDR1 and CDR2: SGHRS and YFSETQ. V was cut by 4 bases and J by 1 base, with 11 bases left in between. The CDR3 loop spans 14 amino acids. The CDR3 bases are TGCGCCAGCAGCGCGGGACTTACCCAAGAGACCCAGTACTTC. Translation gives CASSAGLTQETQYF.

The count of this clone is one. The chain carries TRBV29-1 and TRBJ2-1; D is uncertain. Deletions cut 5 bases from V and 5 bases from J, with 13 bases between. Germline values: CDR1 SQVTM, CDR2 ANQGSEA. This CDR3 contains 13 residues. CDR3 residues: CSVTLSPNNEQFF. DNA of the CDR3: TGCAGCGTTACATTGAGCCCCAACAATGAGCAGTTCTTC.

This chain joins TRBV7-3 and TRBJ2-7; D possibly corresponds to TRBD1 (6 bases). The ends were cut back, 4 bases at V and 5 bases at J, with 18 bases in the middle. CDR1 SGHTA and CDR2 FQGTGA come from the germline V gene. The CDR3 loop spans 15 amino acids. The CDR3 DNA reads as TGTGCCAGCAGCTCGAGGATCGGACAGTTGGACGAGCAGTACTTC. It translates to CASSSRIGQLDEQYF.

The rearrangement joins TRBV19 to TRBJ2-2, with 8 bases fitting TRBD1. CDR1 and CDR2 from the germline V gene are LNHDA and SQIVND (reference sequence). After removal of 4 bases from V and 3 bases from J, the junction contained 4 bases not matched to a gene. The CDR3 is 15 residues long. CDR3 sequence reads: CASSTRQGYTGELFF. In DNA form, the CDR3 reads TGTGCCAGTAGTACCAGACAGGGGTACACCGGGGAGCTGTTTTTT.

The J gene is TRBJ2-3, the V gene TRBV12-5, with 12 bases identical to TRBD2. CDR3 length equals 16 residues. V was pared by 0 bases and J by 6 bases, with 4 bases of the junction left unmatched. Germline V gene data show CDR1 as LGHNT and CDR2 as FRNRAP. Here the CDR3 DNA reads TGTGCTAGTGGTTTGGTGACTAGCGGGAGTGCGGATACGCAGTATTTT. Amino acids: CASGLVTSGSADTQYF.

J is TRBJ1-1 and V is TRBV18; D unresolved. The CDR3 has 14 amino acids. Germline lookup yields CDR1 KGHSH and CDR2 LQKENI. The V end was cut by 3 bases, the J end by 1 base, with 9 bases between. The CDR3 nucleotides are TGTGCCAGCTCACCCACGCAGCAGAACACTGAAGCTTTCTTT. Amino acids: CASSPTQQNTEAFF. The whole variable domain, remainder taken from reference TRBV18 and TRBJ1-1, is NAGVMQNPRHLVRRRGQEARLRCSPMKGHSHVYWYRQLPEEGLKFMVYLQKENIIDESGMPKERFSAEFPKEGPSILRIQQVVRGDSAAYFCASSPTQQNTEAFFGQGTRLTVV.